This passage covers 28 T cell receptor beta chains from one sample sequenced in a study of blood T cell repertoires in COVID-19. This table comes from immunoSEQ multiplex PCR, and its TCRdb copy is limited to in-frame clones, with some not included. The sample contains around 220,000 clones, 65% to 80% of which appear only once. The sample was peripheral blood. These receptors were obtained from a middle-aged woman with active or convalescent COVID-19.

J is TRBJ1-6 and V is TRBV9, with D unclear. The germline V gene encodes CDR1 SGDLS and CDR2 YYNGEE. The CDR3 is 15 amino acids. Trimming cost V 3 bases and J 5 bases, with 12 bases left between them. This chain's CDR3 is CASSEEAVNNSPLHF. In DNA form, the CDR3 reads TGTGCCAGCAGCGAAGAGGCGGTGAATAATTCACCCCTCCACTTT.

The V and J genes are TRBV18 and TRBJ2-1; 7 bases match TRBD2. From germline, CDR1 is KGHSH and CDR2 LQKENI. V gave up 1 base and J gave up 4 bases; unmatched junction bases: 4. The CDR3 runs 15 residues. Here the CDR3 reads CASSPLAGVYNEQFF. The DNA for the CDR3 is TGTGCCAGCTCACCACTGGCGGGGGTATACAATGAGCAGTTCTTC.

Only one count was recorded for this clone. The CDR3 coding sequence is TGTGCCAGCAGCCCCGTAGGAAACACCATATATTTT. Amino acid sequence: CASSPVGNTIYF. The V and J genes are TRBV11-2 and TRBJ1-3; D is unresolved. Germline CDR1 and CDR2: SGHAT and FQNNGV. V was cut by 5 bases and J by 4 bases, with 6 bases left in between. The CDR3 totals 12 residues. Supplemented by reference TRBV11-2 and TRBJ1-3, the full variable domain reads EAGVAQSPRYKIIEKRQSVAFWCNPISGHATLYWYQQILGQGPKLLIQFQNNGVVDDSQLPKDRFSAERLKGVDSTLKIQPAKLEDSAVYLCASSPVGNTIYFGEGSWLTVV.

This clone was detected once. This may be a read error: a much more frequent sequence differs by one nucleotide. The rearrangement links TRBV5-5 to TRBJ1-1, with D perhaps matching TRBD1 (5 bases). V was clipped by 2 bases and J by 1 base, with 6 bases between them. The CDR3 covers 13 residues. The V gene's germline CDR1 is SGHKS and CDR2 YYEKEE (reference sequence). As DNA, the CDR3 is TGTGCCAGCAGCTTTGGGGCGAACACTGAAGCTTTCTTT. Translating gives CASSFGANTEAFF. The variable domain in full, completed from reference TRBV5-5 and TRBJ1-1, reads DAGVTQSPTHLIKTRGQQVTLRCSPISGHKSVSWYQQVLGQGPQFIFQYYEKEERGRGNFPDRFSARQFPNYSSELNVNALLLGDSALYLCASSFGANTEAFFGQGTRLTVV.

V usage is TRBV3-1 (or the pseudogene TRBV3-2) and J usage is TRBJ1-5; unclear D gene. Trimming stripped 1 base from V and 9 bases from J, with 16 bases between. CDR1 and CDR2 from the germline V gene are LGHDT and YNNKEL (reference sequence). This CDR3 has 15 amino acids. For the CDR3, the DNA is TGTGCCAGCAGCCAAGGACCGACGGGGTCAGGGCCCCAGCATTTT. It specifies CASSQGPTGSGPQHF.

This chain joins TRBV6-1 and TRBJ2-1, with D maybe TRBD2 (7 bases). With 2 bases removed from V and 5 bases from J, the gap between germline ends came to 19 bases. The CDR3 consists of 17 residues. The germline V gene encodes CDR1 MNHNS and CDR2 SASEGT. The CDR3 nucleotides are TGTGCCAGCAGTGAATACTCTTCTGGGGGGGGCCACAATGAGCAGTTCTTC. Translated, it gives CASSEYSSGGGHNEQFF.

The chain is built from TRBV24-1 and TRBJ1-1, with D possibly being TRBD1 (6 bases). V lost 0 bases and J 0 bases, leaving 13 bases between the germline ends. The CDR3 sequence is 17 residues long. Germline V lookup: CDR1 KGHDR, CDR2 SFDVKD. The CDR3 is CATSDLPAGALNTEAFF. The DNA for the CDR3 is TGTGCCACCAGTGATTTGCCTGCAGGGGCCCTGAACACTGAAGCTTTCTTT.

The V and J genes are TRBV2 and TRBJ2-3, with 10 bases aligning to TRBD2. The germline V gene encodes CDR1 SNHLY and CDR2 FYNNEI. V shed 7 bases and J 11 bases; nucleotides not matched to a gene: 15. The CDR3 is 15 amino acids. The CDR3 DNA is TGTGCCAGCACCCCCCCGGGACTAGCGCCCGGGGGGCAGTATTTT. It translates to CASTPPGLAPGGQYF.

This chain joins TRBV2 and TRBJ1-1, with 8 bases aligning to TRBD1. CDR1 is SNHLY and CDR2 is FYNNEI in the germline V gene. This CDR3 spans 13 amino acids. The V and J ends lost 6 bases and 6 bases, in that order; junction bases with no gene match: 6. CDR3: CASSDRGWSEAFF. The DNA of the CDR3 is TGTGCCAGCAGCGACAGGGGATGGTCTGAAGCTTTCTTT.

The CDR3 loop reads CASSPGHIGNTIYF. Here the CDR3 DNA reads TGTGCCAGCTCACCAGGGCACATTGGAAACACCATATATTTT. The chain employs TRBV18 and TRBJ1-3, with D uncertain. CDR3 length: 14 amino acids. CDR1 and CDR2 (germline): KGHSH, LQKENI. V shed 2 bases and J shed 3 bases, with 8 bases lying between them.

This clone was observed once. This chain connects TRBV19 to TRBJ2-5, with D possibly matching TRBD1 (5 bases). The J call may be incorrect, as the DNA end agrees better with TRBJ2-7. In germline, CDR1 is LNHDA, CDR2 SQIVND (reference sequence). The CDR3 runs 12 residues. In DNA, the CDR3 is TGTGCCAGTAGTACAGGGTCCTACGAGCAGTACTTC. It specifies CASSTGSYEQYF.

The rearrangement links TRBV30 to TRBJ1-1; D is unclear. The CDR3 loop spans 13 amino acids. Germline V CDR1 and CDR2: GTSNPN, SVGIG (reference sequence). The V end lost 3 bases, the J end lost 0 bases, and 8 bases lay between the germline ends. The CDR3 spells CAWRRVMNTEAFF. The CDR3 DNA is TGTGCCTGGAGGCGGGTTATGAACACTGAAGCTTTCTTT.

In DNA, the CDR3 is TGTGCCACCAGCCCCCGTGGGGGGGCTGGTTCACCCCTCCACTTT. Its translation is CATSPRGGAGSPLHF. This sequence joins TRBV15 and TRBJ1-6, with a tentative D call TRBD1 (6 bases). Deletions cut 5 bases from V and 9 bases from J, with 17 bases between. Germline CDR1 and CDR2: LNHNV and YYDKDF (reference sequence). CDR3 size: 15 residues.

This clone has a single count. The CDR3 sequence is CASSDLAGGLETQYF. In DNA form, the CDR3 reads TGTGCCAGCAGCGATCTAGCGGGGGGGCTGGAGACCCAGTACTTC. The chain uses TRBV7-3 and TRBJ2-5; 12 bases match TRBD2. This CDR3 has 15 residues. Germline values: CDR1 SGHTA, CDR2 FQGTGA. V gave up 5 bases and J gave up 5 bases; unmatched junction bases: 6.

The rearrangement uses TRBV6-5 and TRBJ1-5; D call uncertain. This CDR3 region has 14 residues. V lost 6 bases to trimming and J lost 2 bases, with 11 bases between them. Germline CDR1 is MNHEY and CDR2 is SVGAGI. The CDR3 sequence is CASRSRSGNQPQHF. The CDR3 nucleotides are TGTGCCAGCAGGAGCCGGTCGGGCAATCAGCCCCAGCATTTT.

About this clone: A read error may produce the germline difference seen at one junction end. V and J are TRBV7-7 and TRBJ1-1, with D tentatively TRBD1 (5 bases). The germline CDR1 and CDR2 sequences are SSHAT and FNYEAQ (reference sequence). The CDR3 loop spans 15 amino acids. The CDR3 DNA reads as TGTGCTAGCAGCCCAATCGGGGGGTGGAACACTGAAGCTTTCTTT. This translates into CASSPIGGWNTEAFF.

The V and J genes are TRBV6-5 and TRBJ1-2; 9 bases align to TRBD1. The CDR3 has 12 amino acids. The V and J ends lost 8 bases and 8 bases, in that order; junction bases with no gene match: 6. CDR1 and CDR2 (germline): MNHEY, SVGAGI. CDR3 sequence reads: CASSDRGEGYTF. The CDR3 coding sequence is TGTGCCAGCTCCGACAGGGGGGAGGGCTACACCTTC.

The rearrangement joins TRBV5-4 to TRBJ2-1; D is unresolved. V lost 4 bases and J 9 bases, leaving 11 bases between the germline ends. Germline V CDR1 and CDR2: SGHNT, YYREEE (reference sequence). The CDR3 spans 12 residues. The CDR3 DNA reads as TGTGCCAGCAGCCCCCCGACTCCTGAGCAGTTCTTC. Translating gives CASSPPTPEQFF.

The rearrangement joins TRBV29-1 to TRBJ2-7, with D possibly being TRBD2 (6 bases). Per germline, CDR1 SQVTM and CDR2 ANQGSEA. The CDR3 length is 12 residues. V was clipped by 4 bases and J by 3 bases, with 10 bases between them. In DNA form, the CDR3 reads TGCAGCGTTGCTGGCGGGGTCTACGAGCAGTACTTC. It codes for CSVAGGVYEQYF.

The chain has TRBV18 and TRBJ1-3; 10 bases are shared with TRBD1. The CDR3 consists of 15 residues. Germline-derived CDR1 and CDR2 are KGHSH and LQKENI. V was pared by 4 bases and J by 8 bases, with 8 bases of the junction left unmatched. The CDR3: CASSQIRDRGHTIYF. DNA for the CDR3: TGTGCCAGCTCACAAATCCGGGACAGGGGACACACCATATATTTT.

V is TRBV2 and J is TRBJ1-5, with a weak D call TRBD1 (5 bases). CDR3 length: 14 residues. Germline CDR1 is SNHLY and CDR2 is FYNNEI. V shed 1 base and J shed 6 bases, with 10 bases lying between them. The CDR3 here is CASSEGGASQPQHF. DNA for the CDR3: TGTGCCAGCAGTGAAGGGGGCGCAAGTCAGCCCCAGCATTTT.

The CDR3 loop is CASSLEGTGVDEQFF. The DNA for the CDR3 is TGTGCCAGCAGCTTAGAGGGGACAGGGGTCGATGAGCAGTTCTTC. V gene TRBV7-6 combines with J gene TRBJ2-1; 10 bases align to TRBD1. The CDR3 runs 15 residues. CDR1 is SGHVS, CDR2 FNYEAQ, per germline. V shed 1 base and J 8 bases; nucleotides not matched to a gene: 5.

This rearrangement joins TRBV9 to TRBJ2-7, with 9 positions matching TRBD2. The ends lost 0 bases at V and 6 bases at J; junction bases unmatched: 4. The CDR3 runs 14 residues. In germline, CDR1 is SGDLS, CDR2 YYNGEE. The CDR3 sequence is CASSVEGLAGEQYF. CDR3 sequence (DNA): TGTGCCAGCAGCGTAGAGGGACTAGCTGGCGAGCAGTACTTC.

The CDR3 DNA reads TGCGCCAGCAGCTTGACCACTAGCGGGGGGGCCGGAACAGATACGCAGTATTTT. This gives the protein CASSLTTSGGAGTDTQYF. The gene calls are TRBV5-1 and TRBJ2-3; TRBD2 aligns across 13 bases. The V and J ends lost 1 base and 3 bases, in that order; junction bases with no gene match: 8. The CDR3 has 18 amino acids. Germline lookup yields CDR1 SGHRS and CDR2 YFSETQ.

The J gene is TRBJ2-5, the V gene TRBV30; TRBD2 is a possible D gene (5 bases). Germline V gene data show CDR1 as GTSNPN and CDR2 as SVGIG (reference sequence). The CDR3 has 15 amino acids. The V and J ends lost 3 bases and 4 bases respectively, with 18 bases between them. The CDR3 nucleotides read TGTGCCTGGAGCAAAGCTGGCATGGGGAGAGAGACCCAGTACTTC. Encoded protein: CAWSKAGMGRETQYF.

The chain links TRBV18 to TRBJ2-5, with 8 bases lining up with TRBD1. CDR3 length: 13 amino acids. Germline V gene sequence: CDR1 KGHSH, CDR2 LQKENI. J gave up 4 bases and V 2 bases, and 0 bases lay outside the gene matches. Here the CDR3 reads CASSPGTGETQYF. DNA for the CDR3: TGTGCCAGCTCACCAGGGACAGGAGAGACCCAGTACTTC.

The chain recombines TRBV29-1 with TRBJ1-5; TRBD1 agrees at 10 bases. This CDR3 comprises 12 residues. CDR1 and CDR2 (germline): SQVTM, ANQGSEA. With 6 bases clipped from V and 4 bases from J, the junction kept 0 bases outside the gene matches. CDR3 sequence reads: CSVGQGNQPQHF. Here the CDR3 DNA reads TGCAGCGTGGGACAGGGGAATCAGCCCCAGCATTTT.

The chain has TRBV28 and TRBJ1-2; TRBD1 agrees at 9 bases. After removal of 2 bases from V and 6 bases from J, the junction contained 10 bases not matched to a gene. Germline CDR1 and CDR2: MDHEN and SYDVKM. The length of the CDR3 is 16 residues. Here the CDR3 reads CASSLTGGIRGNGYTF. The CDR3 DNA sequence: TGTGCCAGCAGTTTAACAGGGGGCATTAGGGGGAATGGCTACACCTTC.